The following is a T cell receptor beta chain sequence with its context. The data stem from a study of blood T cell repertoires in COVID-19. This CDR3 is built from 13 residues. The V gene lost 4 bases and the J gene lost 6 bases, with 13 bases spanning the gap. Germline values: CDR1 SGDLS, CDR2 YYNGEE. Method: immunoSEQ multiplex PCR; TCRdb's copy keeps in-frame clones and lacks some. The table shows about 330,000 clones, with 70% to 90% occurring only once. The source material was PBMCs or T cells enriched from blood (not recorded which). The receptor was isolated from a woman between 25 and 40 years old who had recovered from COVID-19. The V call is TRBV9, the J call TRBJ1-1, with a possible D match to TRBD1 (6 bases). The CDR3 nucleotides read TGTGCCAGCAGCCGGACGACAGGCCCTGAAGCTTTCTTT. Its protein is CASSRTTGPEAFF.